The clone carrying this T cell receptor (beta chain) was seen more than once but under ten times. Its antigen remains unidentified. This record belongs to a study of beta chain features in type 1 diabetes. Study-wide background: Across the samples, around 110,000,000 sorted cells were examined in total. Regarding the study as a whole: Naive, central memory and Treg TCRB repertoires seemed to resemble each other more closely in patients than they did in healthy donors.

The investigators reverse transcribed all of the isolated RNA, so they sequenced expressed TCRB transcripts. Data came from immunoSEQ multiplex PCR; TCRdb stores just in-frame clones and leaves some out. The sample holds some 900,000 clones, roughly a sixth seen once. Germline assignment: CDR1 SGHTA and CDR2 FQGNSA. With 1 base removed from V and 3 bases from J, the gap between germline ends came to 7 bases. The CDR3 totals 13 residues. This TCR derives from a woman between 18 and 30 years old in good health. Input material: naive CD4+ T cells from blood. This chain uses TRBV7-2 with TRBJ2-7; D gene uncertain. CDR3 amino acids: CASSLVDHYEQYF. For the CDR3, the DNA is TGTGCCAGCAGCTTAGTGGACCACTACGAGCAGTACTTC. Based on the CDR3 plus reference TRBV7-2 and TRBJ2-7, the full variable domain is GAGVSQSPSNKVTEKGKDVELRCDPISGHTALYWYRQSLGQGLEFLIYFQGNSAPDKSGLPSDRFSAERTGGSVSTLTIQRTQQEDSAVYLCASSLVDHYEQYFGPGTRLTVT.